This T cell receptor beta chain was observed in a study of early T cells in non-severe SARS-CoV-2 infection. Individual cDNA molecules received unique molecular identifiers. One entry per CDR3 protein results from TCRdb running MiXCR on the 5' RACE reads. This repertoire shows roughly 35,000 distinct CDR3 sequences, 5.5% to 7% found once; its top ten account for just over 4%. This clonotype was observed a few times. V was pared by 3 bases and J by 6 bases, with 5 bases between. The CDR3 has 11 residues. Material for sequencing was whole blood. This receptor was taken from an adult who was a healthcare worker with PCR-confirmed SARS-CoV-2 infection or an uninfected control (not recorded which). The J gene is TRBJ1-1, the V gene TRBV12-3 or TRBV12-4; no clear D gene. The CDR3 nucleotides read TGTGCCAGCAGTTTTGGTCCTGAAGCTTTCTTT. Translation: CASSFGPEAFF.